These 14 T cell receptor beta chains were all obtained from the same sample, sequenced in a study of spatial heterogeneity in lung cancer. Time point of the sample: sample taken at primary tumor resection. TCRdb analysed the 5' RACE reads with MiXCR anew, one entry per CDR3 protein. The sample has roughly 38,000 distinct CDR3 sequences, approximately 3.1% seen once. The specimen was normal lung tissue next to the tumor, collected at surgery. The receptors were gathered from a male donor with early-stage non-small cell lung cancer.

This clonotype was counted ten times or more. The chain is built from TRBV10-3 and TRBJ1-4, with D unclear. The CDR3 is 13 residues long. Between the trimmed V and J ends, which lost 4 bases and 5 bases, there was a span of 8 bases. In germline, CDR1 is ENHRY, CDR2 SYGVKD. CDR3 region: CAISGLQNEKLFF. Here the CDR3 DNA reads TGTGCCATCAGTGGGCTGCAAAATGAAAAACTGTTTTTT.

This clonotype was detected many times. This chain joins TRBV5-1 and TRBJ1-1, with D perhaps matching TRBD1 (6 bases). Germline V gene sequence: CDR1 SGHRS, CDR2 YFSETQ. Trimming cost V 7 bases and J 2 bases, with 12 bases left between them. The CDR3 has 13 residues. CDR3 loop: CASRRGDNTEAFF. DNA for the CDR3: TGCGCCAGCCGTAGGGGGGATAACACTGAAGCTTTCTTT.

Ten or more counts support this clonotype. In DNA form, the CDR3 reads TGTGCCAGCAGCCCCCGTGCCAGGGGACAAGAGACCCAGTACTTC. It specifies CASSPRARGQETQYF. The gene calls are TRBV3-1 and TRBJ2-5, with D possibly being TRBD1 (6 bases). Germline V gene sequence: CDR1 LGHDT, CDR2 YNNKEL (reference sequence). The CDR3 extends over 15 amino acids. V was trimmed by 4 bases and J by 2 bases, leaving 14 bases between them.

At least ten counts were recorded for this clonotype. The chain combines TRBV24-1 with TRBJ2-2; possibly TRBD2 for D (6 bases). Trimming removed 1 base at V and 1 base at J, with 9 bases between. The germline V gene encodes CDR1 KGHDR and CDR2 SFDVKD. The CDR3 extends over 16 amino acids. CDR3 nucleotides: TGTGCCACCAGTGATTTAAGGAGGGGGAACACCGGGGAGCTGTTTTTT. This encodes CATSDLRRGNTGELFF.

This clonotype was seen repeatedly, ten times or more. CDR3 amino acids: CASSSALTGGHTEAFF. As DNA, the CDR3 is TGCGCCAGCAGCTCGGCCCTCACAGGGGGCCACACTGAAGCTTTCTTT. The V call is TRBV5-1, the J call TRBJ1-1, with 9 bases identical to TRBD1. This CDR3 is built from 16 residues. CDR1 and CDR2 (germline): SGHRS, YFSETQ. J was trimmed by 3 bases and V by 3 bases; bases with no gene match: 9.

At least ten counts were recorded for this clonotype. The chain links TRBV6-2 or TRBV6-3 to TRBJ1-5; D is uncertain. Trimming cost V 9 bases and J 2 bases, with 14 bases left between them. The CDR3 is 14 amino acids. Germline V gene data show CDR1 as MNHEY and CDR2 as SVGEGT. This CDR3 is CASLGLPRNQPQHF. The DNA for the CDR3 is TGTGCCAGTCTTGGCTTGCCTCGCAATCAGCCCCAGCATTTT.

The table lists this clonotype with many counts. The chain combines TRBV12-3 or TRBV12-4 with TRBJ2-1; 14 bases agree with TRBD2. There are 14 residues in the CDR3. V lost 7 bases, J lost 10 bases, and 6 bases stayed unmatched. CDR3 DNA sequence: TGTGCCAGCACCGGGACTAGCGGGAGTCACGAGCAGTTCTTC. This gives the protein CASTGTSGSHEQFF.

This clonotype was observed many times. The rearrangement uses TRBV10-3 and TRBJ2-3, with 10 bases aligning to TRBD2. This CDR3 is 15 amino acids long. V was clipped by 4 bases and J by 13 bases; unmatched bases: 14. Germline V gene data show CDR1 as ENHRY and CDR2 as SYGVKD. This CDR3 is CAISGLAGESIRKYF. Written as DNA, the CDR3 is TGTGCCATCAGTGGGCTAGCGGGAGAAAGTATACGGAAGTATTTT.

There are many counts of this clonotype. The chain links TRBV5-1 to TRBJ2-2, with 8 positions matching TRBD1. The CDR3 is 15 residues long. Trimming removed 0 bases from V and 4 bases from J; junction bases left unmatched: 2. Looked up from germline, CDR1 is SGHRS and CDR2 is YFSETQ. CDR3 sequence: CASSLGDRITGELFF. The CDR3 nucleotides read TGCGCCAGCAGCTTGGGGGACAGGATCACCGGGGAGCTGTTTTTT. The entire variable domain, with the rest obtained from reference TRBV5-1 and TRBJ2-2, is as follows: KAGVTQTPRYLIKTRGQQVTLSCSPISGHRSVSWYQQTPGQGLQFLFEYFSETQRNKGNFPGRFSGRQFSNSRSEMNVSTLELGDSALYLCASSLGDRITGELFFGEGSRLTVL.

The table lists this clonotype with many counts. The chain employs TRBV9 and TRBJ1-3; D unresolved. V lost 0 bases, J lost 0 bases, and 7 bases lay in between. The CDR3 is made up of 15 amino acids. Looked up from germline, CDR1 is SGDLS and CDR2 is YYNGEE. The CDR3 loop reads CASSVGGNSGNTIYF. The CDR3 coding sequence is TGTGCCAGCAGCGTAGGGGGAAACTCTGGAAACACCATATATTTT.

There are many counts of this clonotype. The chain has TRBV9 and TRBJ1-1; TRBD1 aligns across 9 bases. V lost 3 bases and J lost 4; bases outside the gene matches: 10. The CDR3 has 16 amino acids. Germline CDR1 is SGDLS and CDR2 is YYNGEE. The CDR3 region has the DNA TGTGCCAGCAGCGCGGGACAGGGCGTTTTGAGCACTGAAGCTTTCTTT. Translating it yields CASSAGQGVLSTEAFF.

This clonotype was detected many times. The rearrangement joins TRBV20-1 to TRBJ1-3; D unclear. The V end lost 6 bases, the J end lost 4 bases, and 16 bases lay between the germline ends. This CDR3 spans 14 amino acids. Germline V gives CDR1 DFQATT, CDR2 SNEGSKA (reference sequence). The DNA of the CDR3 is TGCAGTGCGCGTTATCAAGCGGGGGGAAACACCATATATTTT. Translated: CSARYQAGGNTIYF.

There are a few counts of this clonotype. The CDR3 sequence: CSATRETQYF. Here the CDR3 DNA reads TGCAGTGCTACCCGCGAGACCCAGTACTTC. The J gene is TRBJ2-5, the V gene TRBV20-1; D is undetermined. Deletions cut 4 bases from V and 5 bases from J, with 5 bases between. Per germline, CDR1 DFQATT and CDR2 SNEGSKA (reference sequence). The CDR3 totals 10 residues.

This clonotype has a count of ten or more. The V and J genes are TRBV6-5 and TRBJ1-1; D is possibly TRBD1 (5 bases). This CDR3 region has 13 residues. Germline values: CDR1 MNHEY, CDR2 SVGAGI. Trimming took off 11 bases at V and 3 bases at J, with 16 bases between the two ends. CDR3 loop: CASSGRRDTEAFF. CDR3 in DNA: TGTGCCTCCTCTGGGCGCAGGGACACTGAAGCTTTCTTT.